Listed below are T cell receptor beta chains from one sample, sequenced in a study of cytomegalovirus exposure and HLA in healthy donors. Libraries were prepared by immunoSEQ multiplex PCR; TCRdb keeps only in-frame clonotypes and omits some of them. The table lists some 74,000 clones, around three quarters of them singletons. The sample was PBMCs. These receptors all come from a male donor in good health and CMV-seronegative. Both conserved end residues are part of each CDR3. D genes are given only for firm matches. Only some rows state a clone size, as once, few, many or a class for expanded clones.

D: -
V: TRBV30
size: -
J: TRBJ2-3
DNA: TGTGCCTGGAGCCCGTCCTTAGATACGCAGTATTTT
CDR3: CAWSPSLDTQYF

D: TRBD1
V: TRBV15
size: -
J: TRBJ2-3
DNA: TGTGCCACCAGCAGAGCCCCGGGCCAGGGGGCAGATACGCAGTATTTT
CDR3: CATSRAPGQGADTQYF

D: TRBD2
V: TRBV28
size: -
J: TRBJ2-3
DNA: TGTGCCAGCAGTCAAAGCGGGATTGACACAGATACGCAGTATTTT
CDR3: CASSQSGIDTDTQYF

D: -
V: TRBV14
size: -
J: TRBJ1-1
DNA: TGTGCCAGCAGCCTTGGACTTACGAACACTGAAGCTTTCTTT
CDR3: CASSLGLTNTEAFF

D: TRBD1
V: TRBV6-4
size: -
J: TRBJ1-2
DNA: TGTGCCAGCAGCGTCTCCGGACAGGGGACCTATGGCTACACCTTC
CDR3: CASSVSGQGTYGYTF

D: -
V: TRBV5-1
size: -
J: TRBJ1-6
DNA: TGCGCCAGCAGCTTGGAGGCGGGTAACAATTCACCCCTCAACTTT
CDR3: CASSLEAGNNSPLNF

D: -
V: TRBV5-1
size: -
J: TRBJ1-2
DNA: TGCGCCAGCAGCTTGTCCGGGAGCCGCTATGGCTACACCTTC
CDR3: CASSLSGSRYGYTF

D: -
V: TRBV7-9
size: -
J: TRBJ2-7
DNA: TGTGCCAGCAGCTTAAATACAGGGACCTCCGAGCAGTACTTC
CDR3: CASSLNTGTSEQYF

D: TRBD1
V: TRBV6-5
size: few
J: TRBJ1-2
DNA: TGTGCCAGCAGTACGAAGACAGGGATGTATGGCTACACCTTC
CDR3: CASSTKTGMYGYTF

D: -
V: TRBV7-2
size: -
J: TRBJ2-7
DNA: TGTGCCAGTGAGGGTAGCTCCTACGAGCAGTACTTC
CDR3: CASEGSSYEQYF

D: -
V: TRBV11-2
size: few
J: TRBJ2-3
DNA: TGTGCCAGCAGCTTAGGTGGAATAGCTGGCACAGATACGCAGTATTTT
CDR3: CASSLGGIAGTDTQYF

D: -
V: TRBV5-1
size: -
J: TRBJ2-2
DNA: TGCGCCAGCAGCTTGGTTCTTAACACCGGGGAGCTGTTTTTT
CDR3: CASSLVLNTGELFF

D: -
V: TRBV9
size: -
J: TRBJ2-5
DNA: TGTGCCAGCAGCGTAGGGGGAGGTCGGGAGACCCAGTACTTC
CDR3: CASSVGGGRETQYF

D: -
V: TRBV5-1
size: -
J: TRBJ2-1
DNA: TGCGCCAGCAGCCCCAACAGGGATCGGAGTGAGCAGTTCTTC
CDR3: CASSPNRDRSEQFF

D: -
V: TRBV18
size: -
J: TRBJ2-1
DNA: TGTGCCAGCTCACCATCCCGAGACGGGAGAGCCGACAATGAGCAGTTCTTC
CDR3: CASSPSRDGRADNEQFF

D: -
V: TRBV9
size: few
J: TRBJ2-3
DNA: TGTGCCAGCAGCGTACAAGGTCAGGGAGATACGCAGTATTTT
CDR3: CASSVQGQGDTQYF

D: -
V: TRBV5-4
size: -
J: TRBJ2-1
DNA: TGTGCCAGCAGCTTGCGTGGGGGCCCCAATGAGCAGTTCTTC
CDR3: CASSLRGGPNEQFF

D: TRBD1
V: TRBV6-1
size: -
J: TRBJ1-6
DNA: TGTGCCAGCAGTGCTTGGACAGGGACTTCACCCCTCCACTTT
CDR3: CASSAWTGTSPLHF

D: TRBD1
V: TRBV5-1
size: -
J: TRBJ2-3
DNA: TGCGCCAGCAGCACCTATACCGGGACAGGGCCCACAGATACGCAGTATTTT
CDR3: CASSTYTGTGPTDTQYF

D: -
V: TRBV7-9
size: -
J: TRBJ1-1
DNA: TGTGCCAGCAGCTATAATATTGGGGCCAGGGCACTTGAAGCTTTCTTT
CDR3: CASSYNIGARALEAFF

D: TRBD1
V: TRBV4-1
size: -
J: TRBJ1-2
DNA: TGCGCCAGCAGCCACCGGGACAGGGGGGATGGCTACACCTTC
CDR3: CASSHRDRGDGYTF

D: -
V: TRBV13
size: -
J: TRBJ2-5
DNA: TGTGCCAGCAGTAATAGACAGCTTAAAGAGACCCAGTACTTC
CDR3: CASSNRQLKETQYF

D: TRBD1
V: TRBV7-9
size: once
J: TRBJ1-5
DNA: TGTGCCAGTAATACAGGGGCGGATCAGCCCCAGCATTTT
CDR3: CASNTGADQPQHF

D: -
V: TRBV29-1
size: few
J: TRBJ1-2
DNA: TGCAGCGTTGTCGGGGAGGGTCAGGATGGCTACACCTTC
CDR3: CSVVGEGQDGYTF

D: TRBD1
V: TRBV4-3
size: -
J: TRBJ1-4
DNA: TGCGCCAGCAGCCAAGATACCCCCGGGACAGGATTTGACGAAAAACTGTTTTTT
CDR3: CASSQDTPGTGFDEKLFF

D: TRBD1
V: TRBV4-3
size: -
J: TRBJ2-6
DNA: TGCGCCAGCAGCCGGGATTTAGGACAGGGTGGGTCTGGGGCCAACGTCCTGACTTTC
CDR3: CASSRDLGQGGSGANVLTF

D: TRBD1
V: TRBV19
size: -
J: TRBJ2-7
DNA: TGTGCCAGTAGCACGCAGGGGGCCAGCTACGAGCAGTACTTC
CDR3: CASSTQGASYEQYF

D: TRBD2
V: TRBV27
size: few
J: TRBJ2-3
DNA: TGTGCCAGCAGTATTCGGGTAGGACTAGCGGGTACAGATACGCAGTATTTT
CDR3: CASSIRVGLAGTDTQYF

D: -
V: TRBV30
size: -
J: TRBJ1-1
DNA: TGTGCCTGGAGCCGAAGGGGCCCAATGAACACTGAAGCTTTCTTT
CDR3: CAWSRRGPMNTEAFF

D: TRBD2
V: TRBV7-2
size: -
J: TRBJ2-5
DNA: TGTGCCAGCAGCTTGGGGGGGGGATTAGAAGAGACCCAGTACTTC
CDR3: CASSLGGGLEETQYF